This T cell receptor beta chain is drawn from a study of blood T cell repertoires in COVID-19. Study processing details: The assay estimated nucleated cells by amplifying reference gene primers. Profiling relied on immunoSEQ multiplex PCR, and the TCRdb table lists in-frame clones only, not all of them. From that table come the V and J calls and clone size; the DNA was used to work out D and trimming. This table holds 150,000 to 200,000 clones, 80% to 95% found once. The germline V and J ends were trimmed by 3 bases and 3 bases, with 8 bases remaining between them. Germline V gene data show CDR1 as LGHDT and CDR2 as YNNKEL (reference sequence). This CDR3 contains 14 residues.

The chain joins TRBV3-1 (or the pseudogene TRBV3-2) to TRBJ1-4; possible D gene TRBD1, 5 bases. The TCR originated in an older woman with COVID-19, enrolled during active disease. Sequenced: peripheral blood. The CDR3 coding sequence is TGTGCCAGCAGCCATGCAGGGCCTAATGAAAAACTGTTTTTT. Encoded protein: CASSHAGPNEKLFF.